This entry lists 27 T cell receptor beta chains sequenced from one sample in a study of beta chain features in type 1 diabetes. Every bit of the isolated RNA underwent reverse transcription, so sequencing read expressed TCRB transcripts. Measured with immunoSEQ multiplex PCR; TCRdb has only the in-frame clones, and not every one. Of 200,000 to 250,000 clones listed, 13% to 15% are singletons. The specimen sequenced was naive CD4+ T cells from blood. These receptors were taken from a woman between 35 and 50 years old in good health.

V gene TRBV2 combines with J gene TRBJ2-7; no firm D call. This CDR3 is built from 11 residues. V lost 2 bases to trimming and J lost 3 bases, with 2 bases between them. The germline V gene encodes CDR1 SNHLY and CDR2 FYNNEI. The CDR3 sequence: CASSERYEQYF. For the CDR3, the DNA is TGTGCCAGCAGTGAACGCTACGAGCAGTACTTC.

This clone was seen only a few times. The chain joins TRBV28 to TRBJ1-2, with 9 bases that match TRBD1. Looked up from germline, CDR1 is MDHEN and CDR2 is SYDVKM. V shed 4 bases and J 4 bases; nucleotides not matched to a gene: 7. The CDR3 contains 15 residues. The CDR3 sequence is CASSSGTGLTYGYTF. CDR3 in DNA: TGTGCCAGCAGTTCGGGGACAGGGTTAACCTATGGCTACACCTTC.

This sequence joins TRBV6-1 and TRBJ2-4; D uncertain. With 1 base removed from V and 15 bases from J, the gap between germline ends came to 13 bases. Germline CDR1 reads MNHNS; CDR2 reads SASEGT. This CDR3 comprises 12 residues. CDR3 sequence reads: CASSEGPGLRYF. The CDR3 nucleotides are TGTGCCAGCAGTGAAGGCCCAGGTTTGAGGTACTTC.

This clone was counted between two and nine times. The V and J genes are TRBV19 and TRBJ2-6; 12 nucleotides align to TRBD1. The CDR3 is made up of 17 amino acids. V lost 5 bases, J lost 1 base, and 3 bases stayed unmatched. Germline-derived CDR1 and CDR2 are LNHDA and SQIVND (reference sequence). CDR3 nucleotide sequence: TGTGCCAGTAGTCCGGGACAGGGGGCTTCTGGGGCCAACGTCCTGACTTTC. The encoded protein is CASSPGQGASGANVLTF.

This clone has more than one count but fewer than ten. This rearrangement joins TRBV7-2 to TRBJ1-6, with TRBD1 matching 11 bases. This CDR3 region has 15 residues. Trimming removed 5 bases from V and 6 bases from J; junction bases left unmatched: 3. CDR1 and CDR2 (germline): SGHTA, FQGNSA. CDR3 nucleotide sequence: TGTGCCAGCAGCGTTGGACAGGGGGCTAATTCACCCCTCCACTTT. Translating gives CASSVGQGANSPLHF. The variable domain in full, completed from reference TRBV7-2 and TRBJ1-6, reads GAGVSQSPSNKVTEKGKDVELRCDPISGHTALYWYRQSLGQGLEFLIYFQGNSAPDKSGLPSDRFSAERTGGSVSTLTIQRTQQEDSAVYLCASSVGQGANSPLHFGNGTRLTVT.

This clone was counted between two and nine times. The J gene is TRBJ1-2, the V gene TRBV7-9; a possible D gene is TRBD1 (6 bases). CDR3 length: 14 amino acids. Germline CDR1 SEHNR, CDR2 FQNEAQ (reference sequence). The V end lost 3 bases, the J end lost 8 bases, and 16 bases lay between the germline ends. The CDR3, as DNA: TGTGCCAGCAGCTTCGGAACAGGGTATCGAGGCTACACCTTC. Protein product: CASSFGTGYRGYTF.

This clone appeared a few times. The chain uses TRBV25-1 and TRBJ2-7; a possible D gene is TRBD2 (6 bases). CDR1 is MGHDK, CDR2 SYGVNS, per germline. The length of the CDR3 is 14 residues. The V end lost 5 bases, the J end lost 6 bases, and 17 bases lay between the germline ends. CDR3 sequence reads: CASSPGGSLSEQYF. CDR3 in DNA: TGTGCCAGCAGTCCCGGAGGGTCCTTGAGCGAGCAGTACTTC.

The chain carries TRBV7-8 and TRBJ1-5; D unresolved. The V end lost 1 base, the J end lost 2 bases, and 15 bases lay between the germline ends. Germline CDR1 is SGHVS and CDR2 is FQNEAQ. This CDR3 region has 17 residues. CDR3 in DNA: TGTGCCAGCAGCTTAGTTCGATTCCCCGGGGGCAATCAGCCCCAGCATTTT. Its protein product is CASSLVRFPGGNQPQHF.

The V call is TRBV9, the J call TRBJ2-2, with 10 bases identical to TRBD1. The ends lost 1 base at V and 4 bases at J; junction bases unmatched: 4. Germline V CDR1 and CDR2: SGDLS, YYNGEE. The CDR3 contains 16 residues. As DNA, the CDR3 is TGTGCCAGCAGCGTATCGGGACAGGGGAGCACCGGGGAGCTGTTTTTT. This gives the protein CASSVSGQGSTGELFF.

In its sample, this clone was seen a few times. The rearrangement links TRBV9 to TRBJ2-1, with TRBD2 as a possible D gene (6 bases). There are 14 residues in the CDR3. Per the germline V gene, CDR1 is SGDLS and CDR2 is YYNGEE. V gave up 0 bases and J gave up 6 bases, with 10 bases separating them. The CDR3 DNA is TGTGCCAGCAGCGTAGGCGGGGCGACCAATGAGCAGTTCTTC. It specifies CASSVGGATNEQFF.

This chain links TRBV7-2 with TRBJ1-2, with 8 bases lining up with TRBD1. This CDR3 has 15 residues. The trim removed 1 base at V and 8 bases at J, leaving 9 bases unmatched. Germline loops: CDR1 SGHTA, CDR2 FQGNSA. CDR3 loop: CASSLGGGQAQGYTF. In DNA form, the CDR3 reads TGTGCCAGCAGCTTAGGGGGGGGACAGGCCCAAGGCTACACCTTC. Drawing the rest from reference TRBV7-2 and TRBJ1-2, the complete variable domain is GAGVSQSPSNKVTEKGKDVELRCDPISGHTALYWYRQSLGQGLEFLIYFQGNSAPDKSGLPSDRFSAERTGGSVSTLTIQRTQQEDSAVYLCASSLGGGQAQGYTFGSGTRLTVV.

This clone was counted only a few times. The CDR3 DNA is TGCAGTGCCGGAGAGGAGTCAGACAGAACCTTC. It is translated as CSAGEESDRTF. The chain carries TRBV20-1 and TRBJ1-2, with TRBD1 as a possible D gene (5 bases). V was shortened by 6 bases and J by 14 bases, with 19 bases between the two germline ends. Per germline, CDR1 DFQATT and CDR2 SNEGSKA (reference sequence). This CDR3 is 11 amino acids long.

This chain connects TRBV5-4 to TRBJ2-7, with D maybe TRBD1 (5 bases). CDR1 and CDR2 from the germline V gene are SGHNT and YYREEE (reference sequence). This CDR3 has 14 residues. Trimming removed 4 bases from V and 5 bases from J, with 16 bases in between. The CDR3 loop is CASSPDQGGDEQYF. Here the CDR3 DNA reads TGTGCCAGCAGCCCGGACCAGGGCGGAGACGAGCAGTACTTC.

This clone has more than one count but fewer than ten. The rearrangement joins TRBV18 to TRBJ1-4; no reliable D call. The CDR3 runs 15 residues. V was pared by 1 base and J by 4 bases, with 10 bases between. The V gene's germline CDR1 is KGHSH and CDR2 LQKENI. CDR3 loop: CASSPQEALNEKLFF. The CDR3 region has the DNA TGTGCCAGCTCACCACAAGAAGCCCTTAATGAAAAACTGTTTTTT.

The V and J genes are TRBV7-6 and TRBJ1-2, with no clear D. CDR1 SGHVS and CDR2 FNYEAQ come from the germline V gene. The CDR3 covers 16 residues. V lost 2 bases and J 2 bases, leaving 15 bases between the germline ends. CDR3 residues: CASSLFTEDTNYGYTF. CDR3 sequence (DNA): TGTGCCAGCAGCTTATTTACGGAGGATACCAACTATGGCTACACCTTC.

This clone was seen a few times. The rearrangement links TRBV9 to TRBJ2-3; D might be TRBD1 (6 bases). Trimming took off 4 bases at V and 0 bases at J, with 15 bases between the two ends. The CDR3 covers 16 residues. Germline V gene sequence: CDR1 SGDLS, CDR2 YYNGEE. CDR3: CASSPTTGHSTDTQYF. In DNA, the CDR3 is TGTGCCAGCAGCCCCACGACAGGACATAGCACAGATACGCAGTATTTT.

As regards this clone: The junction departs from the called germline gene at one end, perhaps through a read error. The chain employs TRBV14 and TRBJ2-1; TRBD2 aligns across 8 bases. The CDR3 length is 16 residues. Germline loops: CDR1 SGHDN, CDR2 FVKESK. CDR3 amino acids: CASSGLAGSSHNEQFF. CDR3 DNA sequence: TGTGCCAGCAGCGGATTAGCGGGAAGCTCCCACAATGAGCAGTTCTTC.

Many counts were recorded for this clone. The chain couples TRBV29-1 to TRBJ2-5; 9 bases are a match to TRBD1. The germline gives CDR1 SQVTM, CDR2 ANQGSEA. The V and J ends lost 3 bases and 5 bases, in that order; junction bases with no gene match: 4. The CDR3 length is 13 residues. The CDR3 spells CSVEGQGWETQYF. The CDR3 DNA follows: TGCAGCGTTGAGGGACAGGGATGGGAGACCCAGTACTTC.

This sequence joins TRBV10-3 and TRBJ1-1, with D perhaps matching TRBD1 (5 bases). The CDR3 runs to 14 residues. Per the germline V gene, CDR1 is ENHRY and CDR2 is SYGVKD. With 0 bases removed from V and 5 bases from J, the gap between germline ends came to 10 bases. In nucleotides, the CDR3 is TGTGCCATCAGTGAGTCCCGGGGGATAACTGAAGCTTTCTTT. Amino acid sequence: CAISESRGITEAFF.

This clone was found a few times. This rearrangement joins TRBV29-1 to TRBJ1-2; no firm D call. The CDR3 extends over 14 amino acids. Germline V gene data show CDR1 as SQVTM and CDR2 as ANQGSEA. V was pared by 7 bases and J by 6 bases, with 21 bases between. This CDR3 reads CSAAGSALLDGYTF. In DNA form, the CDR3 reads TGCAGCGCCGCGGGGAGCGCTCTCTTGGATGGCTACACCTTC.

This chain connects TRBV7-2 to TRBJ2-1; the match to TRBD2 covers 11 bases. This CDR3 region has 16 residues. With 4 bases clipped from V and 7 bases from J, the junction kept 9 bases outside the gene matches. Germline-derived CDR1 and CDR2 are SGHTA and FQGNSA. The CDR3 loop is CASSWVAGGPGNEQFF. CDR3 nucleotides: TGTGCCAGCAGCTGGGTAGCGGGGGGGCCGGGGAATGAGCAGTTCTTC.

The chain uses TRBV7-2 and TRBJ1-2, with 7 bases that match TRBD1. The germline V gene has CDR1 SGHTA and CDR2 FQGNSA. This CDR3 contains 14 residues. V gave up 5 bases and J gave up 7 bases; unmatched junction bases: 10. The DNA for the CDR3 is TGTGCCAGCAGCCTGGACAGGTCCTTAGCTGGCTACACCTTC. Amino acids: CASSLDRSLAGYTF.

This clone showed up just a few times. The rearrangement links TRBV4-3 to TRBJ1-2; 7 bases fit TRBD1. The CDR3 totals 16 residues. The V gene end was trimmed by 0 bases and the J gene end by 4 bases; junction bases not matched to a gene: 8. Germline V gene data show CDR1 as LGHNA and CDR2 as YSLEER. The CDR3 loop is CASSQDVRDRAYGYTF. CDR3 coding DNA: TGCGCCAGCAGCCAAGACGTTCGTGACAGGGCCTATGGCTACACCTTC.

This chain connects TRBV5-1 to TRBJ2-3, with 13 bases that match TRBD2. The CDR3 contains 16 residues. CDR1 is SGHRS, CDR2 YFSETQ, per germline. V lost 3 bases, J lost 2 bases, and 3 bases stayed unmatched. CDR3 coding DNA: TGCGCCAGCAGCTCCGGACTAGCGGGGGTCACAGATACGCAGTATTTT. Protein sequence: CASSSGLAGVTDTQYF. Using reference TRBV5-1 and TRBJ2-3 for the parts outside the CDR3, the full variable domain is KAGVTQTPRYLIKTRGQQVTLSCSPISGHRSVSWYQQTPGQGLQFLFEYFSETQRNKGNFPGRFSGRQFSNSRSEMNVSTLELGDSALYLCASSSGLAGVTDTQYFGPGTRLTVL.

This clone has a handful of counts. The rearrangement joins TRBV5-4 to TRBJ2-5; D gene ambiguous. Trimming pared 0 bases from V and 5 bases from J, leaving 8 bases between. Germline V CDR1 and CDR2: SGHNT, YYREEE (reference sequence). The CDR3 consists of 13 residues. CDR3 in amino acids: CASSLELRETQYF. The CDR3, as DNA: TGTGCCAGCAGCTTGGAACTCCGGGAGACCCAGTACTTC.

V gene TRBV19 combines with J gene TRBJ2-2; 7 nucleotides agree with TRBD1. Germline loops: CDR1 LNHDA, CDR2 SQIVND (reference sequence). The CDR3 runs to 14 residues. V trimming: 8 bases; J trimming: 4 bases; junction bases outside the gene matches: 7. CDR3 DNA: TGTGCCAGTCAGACCGGGACAGTCACCGGGGAGCTGTTTTTT. Protein product: CASQTGTVTGELFF.

The chain combines TRBV13 with TRBJ1-1; 7 bases align to TRBD1. This CDR3 contains 17 residues. V lost 5 bases, J lost 2 bases, and 14 bases stayed unmatched. From germline, CDR1 is PRHDT and CDR2 FYEKMQ (reference sequence). CDR3 amino acids: CASSIWTGQQRNTEAFF. DNA of the CDR3: TGTGCCAGCAGCATTTGGACAGGACAGCAGCGTAACACTGAAGCTTTCTTT.